This T cell receptor (beta chain) came from a study of blood T cell repertoires in COVID-19. Original methodology: Estimated nucleated cell counts came from reference gene primer amplification. Profiling relied on immunoSEQ multiplex PCR, and the TCRdb table lists in-frame clones only, not all of them. The V and J calls and clone size are taken from that table; D and trimming were inferred from the DNA. The sample has roughly 260,000 clones, more than 70% seen once. Germline V CDR1 and CDR2: SGHTA, FQGTGA. The ends were cut back, 3 bases at V and 9 bases at J, with 12 bases in the middle. The CDR3 consists of 13 residues.

This receptor was identified in a woman aged 35 to 49 who had recovered from COVID-19. The rearrangement uses TRBV7-3 and TRBJ2-1; TRBD1 is a possible D gene (6 bases). The sequenced material came from peripheral blood. The CDR3 sequence: CASSLGTGPEQFF. CDR3 coding DNA: TGTGCCAGCAGCTTGGGAACAGGGCCTGAGCAGTTCTTC.